This T cell receptor beta chain was recorded in a study of tumor-infiltrating lymphocytes in primary liver carcinoma (dated by TCRdb to 2015 to 2018). Describing the broader study: Between November 2015 and early 2016, five patients in China with histopathologically diagnosed primary liver carcinoma had their tumors surgically resected. A total of roughly 35 specimens from 5 patients went through TCRbeta repertoire sequencing, namely 25 tumor regions, 5 adjacent noncancerous liver tissues and 5 peripheral blood samples. The study combined TCRbeta repertoire sequencing, expression microarrays and whole-exome sequencing across five regions of each liver tumor, with adjacent normal tissue and blood. Tumors of the five patients were stage T1-T3 N0M0 with maximum diameters of roughly 4.2 to 11 cm. Technical replicate repertoires showed high reproducibility, with mean shared-clone rates around 0.9 and correlation coefficients above 0.95. Each sample produced about 3.5 to 7.5 million productive TCRbeta reads, and read depth showed no significant difference between tissue types. Of the five patients (three men and two women, aged 30 to 69 years), four had hepatocellular carcinoma and one had combined HCC and intrahepatic cholangiocarcinoma. The study at large found these results: The top 250 clones accounted for a significantly greater share of the repertoire in tumors than in blood (p = 0.039). With just a few patients in the study, the authors point out that the findings should be validated in a larger study. Bulk unsorted samples precluded comparing CD4+ and CD8+ T cell repertoires. Pairs of tumor regions showed greater repertoire overlap (mean roughly 36%) than tumor-adjacent pairs (approximately 17%) or tumor-blood pairs (approximately 15%), which is consistent with antigen-driven expansion. Only the TCR beta chain was sequenced, which likely underestimates true repertoire diversity because unpaired alpha chains were not captured.

Using a constant-region primer and ProtoScript II reverse transcriptase, TCRbeta-specific cDNA was reverse-transcribed from roughly 460 ng total RNA. Three nested multiplex PCR rounds, following a slightly modified ARM-PCR procedure, were used to build the TCRbeta libraries. The first two PCR rounds used multiplex TRBV1-TRBV30 forward primers with a Cbeta reverse primer, each for 10 to 11 cycles. Sample barcodes and Illumina adapters were added in a final 25-cycle PCR with Deep VentR polymerase. Before sequencing, amplicons of 200-500 bp were gel-purified using a QIAquick gel extraction kit. An Illumina HiSeq 2500 was used to sequence the TCRbeta amplicons with 250-bp paired-end reads. Per the original workflow: Trimmomatic v0.33 was used to quality-trim the reads, and FLASH v1.2.11 was used to merge paired reads so that full CDR3 sequences could be recovered. MiGEC v1.2.1b assigned V, D and J germline segments to the rearranged TCRbeta sequences. VDJtools v1.0.0 computed clonotype statistics and Shannon-Wiener diversity indices. To reduce sampling bias, subsequent analyses other than the diversity analysis used only the 250 most abundant clonotypes in each sample. TCRdb reprocessed the public reads (quality trimming at Q25 with fastp, clone calling with MiXCR) and kept in-frame beta chains. Rows are combined by CDR3 protein, so each entry shows the most common genes and DNA. The V and J calls and clone size come from TCRdb's table, not from the authors' own analysis. For this sample there are about 180,000 distinct CDR3 sequences; about 60% appear just once. The ten largest clonotypes hold 72% of the sample.

About this clonotype: Its antigen specificity is not known. It is likely a read error, because the conserved phenylalanine at the end of the CDR3 is missing.

Termini included, the CDR3 measures 16 amino acids. Only the CDR3 portion is preserved as DNA: 48 bases, with reading frame beginning at the first base. The germline V gene provides CDR1 MGHRA and CDR2 YSYEKL. RNA from unsorted whole blood was extracted with TRIzol reagent, and germline DNA was obtained with the DNeasy Blood & Tissue kit. At the time of sampling, the patients were treatment-naive and had chronic HBV infection. Around 4 milliliters of peripheral blood were collected into K2EDTA tubes before surgery. The clonotype was recovered from a man in his forties with primary liver carcinoma and hepatitis B virus infection. Sequenced sample: peripheral blood. The chain joins TRBV4-1 to TRBJ2-1, with 11 bases aligning to TRBD2. The bases are TGCGCCAGCGGCCAATCCGGGACTAGCGGTGACAATGAGCAGTTCTTA. Its translation reads: CASGQSGTSGDNEQFL.